The rows below give T cell receptor beta chains drawn from one sample of a study of blood T cell repertoires in COVID-19. The method was immunoSEQ multiplex PCR; TCRdb's version includes in-frame clones alone and lacks a portion of them. The data hold roughly 300,000 clones, with nearly 90% observed a single time. Material: PBMCs or T cells enriched from blood (not recorded which). Receptor source: a woman between 25 and 40 years old who had recovered from COVID-19. Each CDR3 is given with its conserved first and last residue.

CDR3 protein	V gene	J gene
CASSATGFPSGNTIYF	TRBV9	TRBJ1-3
CASSLGWERGDRTDTQYF	TRBV5-4	TRBJ2-3
CASSQNAGTGGASYGYTF	TRBV3-1/TRBV3-2	TRBJ1-2
CASSAWTGDPSNQPQHF	TRBV25-1	TRBJ1-5
CASSQSPGSTNYGYTF	TRBV3-1/TRBV3-2	TRBJ1-2
CAWSNPLGQGASSPLHF	TRBV30	TRBJ1-6
CASRTGTQLTDTQYF	TRBV2	TRBJ2-3
CASSPWDRLGDTEAFF	TRBV27	TRBJ1-1
CASSSGQAQPQHF	TRBV7-8	TRBJ1-5
CATWGGVGTEAFF	TRBV2	TRBJ1-1
CASSINRGRNSPLHF	TRBV6-5	TRBJ1-6
CASSLEQTKNTEAFF	TRBV7-2	TRBJ1-1
CASRPTGTRKGGYTF	TRBV7-3	TRBJ1-2
CASSPGQPGNEKLFF	TRBV5-1	TRBJ1-4
CASSAPGQALHGYTF	TRBV7-2	TRBJ1-2
CASSPRDRVADEQYF	TRBV7-9	TRBJ2-7
CASSLVGGAGELFF	TRBV7-6	TRBJ2-2
CASSRGYGYTF	TRBV6-5	TRBJ1-2
CASSQWAATNEKLFF	TRBV4-2	TRBJ1-4
CASSYSRQAISLHF	TRBV6-2/TRBV6-3	TRBJ1-6
CATSAVHEQYF	TRBV24-1	TRBJ2-7
CASSLRAGLETQYF	TRBV25-1	TRBJ2-5
CASRGQPPGIEKLFF	TRBV4-1	TRBJ1-4
CASANHLGGGNSPLHF	TRBV2	TRBJ1-6
CASSVEGNSNQPQHF	TRBV9	TRBJ1-5
CASRQGAFGYTF	TRBV19	TRBJ1-2
CASSTSRGFVNTEAFF	TRBV19	TRBJ1-1
CASSLPPDTQYF	TRBV12-3/TRBV12-4	TRBJ2-3
CASSQGGTAYGYTF	TRBV4-2	TRBJ1-2
CASFGTDYEQYF	TRBV6-5	TRBJ2-7
CASSNRGTGELFF	TRBV19	TRBJ2-2
CASSLSDRAGGYTF	TRBV4-2	TRBJ1-2
CASRGLGTEAFF	TRBV27	TRBJ1-1
CASSLGLTSGNTIYF	TRBV19	TRBJ1-3